Below are 20 T cell receptor beta chains sequenced from a single sample in a study of post-analysis software for immune sequencing data. Study-level findings and limits: There were a few TRBV segments more frequent in patients than controls, and TRBV5-6, TRBV5-1 and TRBV20-1 were among them.

The library was made from cDNA and included unique molecular identifiers. TCRdb used MiXCR to reprocess the PCR reads, holding one entry per CDR3 protein. The data contain more than 500,000 distinct CDR3 sequences, roughly 34% of them singletons. These receptors have no identified antigens. Sequencing input: blood. Receptors originate from a girl aged 2 to 17 with multiple sclerosis.

This clonotype was recorded a few times. The chain links TRBV5-5 to TRBJ1-1, with unresolved D. CDR1 and CDR2 (germline): SGHKS, YYEKEE (reference sequence). V was cut by 4 bases and J by 3 bases, with 4 bases left in between. This CDR3 has 11 residues. In nucleotides, the CDR3 is TGTGCCAGCAGCCAATACACTGAAGCTTTCTTT. This gives the protein CASSQYTEAFF.

This clonotype turned up a few times. The chain couples TRBV20-1 to TRBJ2-1; D is possibly TRBD1 or TRBD2 (5 bases each). The CDR3 contains 12 residues. Trimming removed 5 bases at V and 10 bases at J, with 15 bases between. Germline V gene sequence: CDR1 DFQATT, CDR2 SNEGSKA (reference sequence). This CDR3 reads CSAARDLIEQFF. The CDR3 nucleotides read TGCAGTGCTGCCCGGGACCTTATCGAGCAGTTCTTC.

This chain joins TRBV7-2 and TRBJ2-3; TRBD2 agrees at 8 bases. With 3 bases clipped from V and 5 bases from J, the junction kept 7 bases outside the gene matches. Germline CDR1 is SGHTA and CDR2 is FQGNSA. The CDR3 extends over 15 amino acids. The CDR3 DNA sequence: TGTGCCAGCAGCTTTCGGCGGGGGGCTGGAGATACGCAGTATTTT. Its protein product is CASSFRRGAGDTQYF.

The CDR3 spells CASSLWGPRNQPQHF. For the CDR3, the DNA is TGTGCCAGCAGCTTGTGGGGACCCCGCAATCAGCCCCAGCATTTT. The chain carries TRBV7-2 and TRBJ1-5; perhaps TRBD1 as D (5 bases). Germline loops: CDR1 SGHTA, CDR2 FQGNSA. With 3 bases removed from V and 2 bases from J, the gap between germline ends came to 11 bases. The length of the CDR3 is 15 residues.

The chain couples TRBV5-1 to TRBJ2-5; a possible D gene is TRBD2 (6 bases). The CDR3 covers 16 residues. V was pared by 3 bases and J by 5 bases, with 20 bases between. Per germline, CDR1 SGHRS and CDR2 YFSETQ. CDR3 coding DNA: TGCGCCAGCAGCTCCCTAGGCGGGGACCGCCTTGAGACCCAGTACTTC. This codes for CASSSLGGDRLETQYF.

In nucleotides, the CDR3 is TGCGCCAGCAGCCAAGAAGGATCCTTTCTGGGCGAGACCCAGTACTTC. Amino acid sequence: CASSQEGSFLGETQYF. J is TRBJ2-5 and V is TRBV4-1; D is uncertain. CDR1 is MGHRA, CDR2 YSYEKL, per germline. There are 16 residues in the CDR3. The V gene lost 0 bases and the J gene lost 5 bases, with 16 bases spanning the gap.

This clonotype came up many times. This may come from a read error, since a much larger clone is one base off. The rearrangement links TRBV20-1 to TRBJ1-2, with D possibly being TRBD1 (6 bases). This CDR3 is built from 11 residues. CDR1 and CDR2 (germline): DFQATT, SNEGSKA (reference sequence). CDR3 bases: TGCAGGGCTAGTAGGGGGGTTGGCTACACCTTC. This gives the protein CRASRGVGYTF.

This chain uses TRBV10-3 with TRBJ1-5, with 8 bases aligning to TRBD1. V shed 4 bases and J 6 bases; nucleotides not matched to a gene: 2. The CDR3 contains 13 residues. CDR1 ENHRY and CDR2 SYGVKD come from the germline V gene. CDR3 protein: CAISGQGRQPQHF. The CDR3 DNA sequence: TGTGCCATCAGTGGACAGGGGCGTCAGCCCCAGCATTTT.

V usage is TRBV5-1 and J usage is TRBJ2-5; unclear D gene. Germline CDR1 reads SGHRS; CDR2 reads YFSETQ. V was clipped by 3 bases and J by 3 bases, with 12 bases between them. The CDR3 is 14 residues long. The CDR3 coding sequence is TGCGCCAGCAGCTGGGCCGGACGGGAAGAGACCCAGTACTTC. Translated: CASSWAGREETQYF.

This chain joins TRBV29-1 and TRBJ1-1; D unresolved. With 7 bases removed from V and 1 base from J, the gap between germline ends came to 10 bases. The CDR3 is 12 amino acids. The germline CDR1 and CDR2 sequences are SQVTM and ANQGSEA. DNA of the CDR3: TGCAGCGGGGGATCCCCGAACACTGAAGCTTTCTTT. It is translated as CSGGSPNTEAFF.

The J gene is TRBJ2-7, the V gene TRBV20-1, with D maybe TRBD2 (6 bases). Per the germline V gene, CDR1 is DFQATT and CDR2 is SNEGSKA (reference sequence). CDR3 length: 12 residues. Between the trimmed V and J ends, which lost 5 bases and 4 bases, there was a span of 12 bases. CDR3 sequence reads: CSAYPGLYEQYF. In DNA, the CDR3 is TGCAGTGCTTATCCGGGACTGTACGAGCAGTACTTC.

This chain connects TRBV10-3 to TRBJ2-7, with D perhaps being TRBD1 or TRBD2 (5 bases each). The J call may be incorrect, as the DNA end agrees better with TRBJ2-5. From germline, CDR1 is ENHRY and CDR2 SYGVKD. The CDR3 has 13 amino acids. This CDR3 reads CATFSEGKETQYF. For the CDR3, the DNA is TGTGCCACCTTCAGCGAGGGGAAAGAGACCCAGTACTTC.

The chain employs TRBV4-2 and TRBJ1-1; possibly TRBD1 for D (5 bases). The germline V and J ends were trimmed by 4 bases and 7 bases, with 16 bases remaining between them. The CDR3 contains 14 residues. Germline V gene lookup returns CDR1 LGHNA and CDR2 YNFKEQ. The CDR3 region is CASSPTGGRDEAFF. CDR3 nucleotide sequence: TGTGCCAGCAGCCCGACGGGGGGGAGGGATGAAGCTTTCTTT.

V usage is TRBV7-9 and J usage is TRBJ2-3; no reliable D call. The CDR3 has 13 amino acids. Trimming removed 3 bases from V and 3 bases from J, with 7 bases in between. Germline V gene lookup returns CDR1 SEHNR and CDR2 FQNEAQ (reference sequence). CDR3 region: CASSLLVTDTQYF. The CDR3, as DNA: TGTGCCAGCAGCTTGTTAGTGACAGATACGCAGTATTTT.

A few counts support this clonotype. V is TRBV5-6 and J is TRBJ2-7, with a weak D call TRBD2 (5 bases). Looked up from germline, CDR1 is SGHDT and CDR2 is YYEEEE. V lost 3 bases, J lost 6 bases, and 25 bases lay in between. The CDR3 runs 17 residues. In DNA, the CDR3 is TGTGCCAGCAGCTACCTCCGGCGGGTAATCCTGCGTGGCGAGCAGTACTTC. It translates to CASSYLRRVILRGEQYF.

The J gene is TRBJ1-2, the V gene TRBV12-3 or TRBV12-4, with unresolved D. The CDR3 extends over 12 amino acids. With 3 bases removed from V and 4 bases from J, the gap between germline ends came to 6 bases. The CDR3 is CASSFAAYGYTF. CDR3 bases: TGTGCCAGCAGTTTTGCAGCCTATGGCTACACCTTC.

The chain links TRBV20-1 to TRBJ2-1; possibly TRBD1 for D (6 bases). The germline V and J ends were trimmed by 5 bases and 13 bases, with 18 bases remaining between them. From germline, CDR1 is DFQATT and CDR2 SNEGSKA (reference sequence). This CDR3 region has 12 residues. CDR3 loop: CSAHRDQETQFF. CDR3 nucleotides: TGCAGTGCTCACAGGGATCAAGAGACCCAGTTCTTC.

The CDR3 DNA reads TGTGCCAGCAGCAAGGGACAGGGTAGTATCTACGAGCAGTACTTC. It is translated as CASSKGQGSIYEQYF. The chain links TRBV7-9 to TRBJ2-7; 9 nucleotides align to TRBD1. The trim removed 5 bases at V and 3 bases at J, leaving 8 bases unmatched. Per germline, CDR1 SEHNR and CDR2 FQNEAQ (reference sequence). The CDR3 runs 15 residues.

This chain links TRBV5-1 with TRBJ2-7; D unclear. CDR1 and CDR2 from the germline V gene are SGHRS and YFSETQ. The CDR3 spans 16 residues. V dropped 7 bases and J dropped 2 bases, with 22 bases sitting between them. The CDR3 reads CASSPQWFGVTYEQYF. DNA for the CDR3: TGCGCCAGCTCGCCCCAATGGTTCGGAGTTACCTACGAGCAGTACTTC.

In this sample, this clonotype turned up a few times. J is TRBJ2-3 and V is TRBV6-1; the match to TRBD2 covers 8 bases. The CDR3 contains 18 residues. The germline V gene has CDR1 MNHNS and CDR2 SASEGT. V lost 7 bases, J lost 0 bases, and 15 bases stayed unmatched. The CDR3 here is CASKWGGVAGPSTDTQYF. CDR3 in DNA: TGTGCCAGCAAGTGGGGAGGGGTAGCGGGGCCTAGCACAGATACGCAGTATTTT.